Described below is a single TCR beta chain sequence and its context. The antigen is unknown. This entry belongs to a study of OX40 agonist ivuxolimab in advanced cancers. Study as a whole: Patients took ivuxolimab, an agonistic anti-OX40 (CD134) antibody.

The study sampled blood at baseline, cycle 4 day 1, and cycle 7 day 1. General study points: Normalized T-cell clonal expansion was also low in some nonresponders.

CDR1 and CDR2 from the germline V gene are MGHRA and YSYEKL. The CDR3 is made up of 13 amino acids. Repertoires were generated with immunoSEQ multiplex PCR, while TCRdb's copy carries only in-frame clones and drops some. The sample includes 65,000 to 80,000 clones, roughly 80% of them seen just once. V usage is TRBV4-1 and J usage is TRBJ2-5, with D possibly being TRBD1 (7 bases). The J call may be wrong; the DNA end is better matched by TRBJ2-7. The clonotype was recovered from an adult with an advanced solid tumor such as melanoma, head and neck, liver or kidney cancer. The sequencing used CD4+ or CD8+ T cells sorted from blood, collected in a trial of the OX40 agonist ivuxolimab. CDR3 coding DNA: TGCGCCAGCGGCCGTCAGGGGGGCTACGAGCAGTACTTC. Its protein product is CASGRQGGYEQYF.